The clone carrying this T cell receptor (beta chain) was counted a few times. No antigen is known for it. TCRdb re-called the reads with MiXCR, one entry per CDR3 protein. This sample yields about 920,000 distinct CDR3 sequences, of which about 33% are seen a single time; around an eighth belongs to the top ten. The entry originates in a study of T cell repertoires in cytomegalovirus infection. Study-level information: Through public TCR beta signatures, both CMV infection and matching HLA type were indicated. General study points: Of the TCR beta families, the public ones yielded a cumulative frequency that identified carriers of CMV plus the relevant HLA. HLA-C-restricted CMV-specific TCR beta clonotypes prevailed in the ex vivo response.

The CDR3 is 15 residues long. V shed 0 bases and J shed 0 bases, with 8 bases lying between them. CDR1 and CDR2 (germline): LNHNV, YYDKDF (reference sequence). The rearrangement uses TRBV15 and TRBJ1-1, with D tentatively TRBD1 (5 bases). The sample here was cultured CD8+ T cells from PBMCs, taken from culture after CMV antigen stimulation. The source of this sequence is a human donor in good health (CMV status not recorded). Some clones in this sample may be carry-over from other donors' samples. CDR3 protein: CATSRDRGMNTEAFF. The CDR3, as DNA: TGTGCCACCAGCAGAGATAGGGGAATGAACACTGAAGCTTTCTTT.